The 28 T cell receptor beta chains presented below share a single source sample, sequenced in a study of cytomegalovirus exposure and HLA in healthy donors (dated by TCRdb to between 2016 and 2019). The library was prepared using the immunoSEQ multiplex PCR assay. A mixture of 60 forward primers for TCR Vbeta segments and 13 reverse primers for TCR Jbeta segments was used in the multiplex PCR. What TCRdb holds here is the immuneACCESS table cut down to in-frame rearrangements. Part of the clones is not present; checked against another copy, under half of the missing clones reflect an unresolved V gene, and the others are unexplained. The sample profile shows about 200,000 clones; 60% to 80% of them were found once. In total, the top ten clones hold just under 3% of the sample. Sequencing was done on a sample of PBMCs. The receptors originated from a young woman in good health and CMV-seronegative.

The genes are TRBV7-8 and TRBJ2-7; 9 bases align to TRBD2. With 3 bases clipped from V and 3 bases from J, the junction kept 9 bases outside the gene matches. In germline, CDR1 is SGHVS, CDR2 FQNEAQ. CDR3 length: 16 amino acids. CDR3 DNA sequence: TGTGCCAGCAGCTTGCTGAGGAGCGGGAGGTACTACGAGCAGTACTTC. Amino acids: CASSLLRSGRYYEQYF.

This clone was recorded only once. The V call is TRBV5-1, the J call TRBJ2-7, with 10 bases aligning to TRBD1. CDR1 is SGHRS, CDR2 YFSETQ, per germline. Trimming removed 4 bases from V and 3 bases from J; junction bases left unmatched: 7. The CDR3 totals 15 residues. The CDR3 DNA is TGCGCCAGCAGCCCAGGGACAGGGGTTGGCTACGAGCAGTACTTC. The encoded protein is CASSPGTGVGYEQYF.

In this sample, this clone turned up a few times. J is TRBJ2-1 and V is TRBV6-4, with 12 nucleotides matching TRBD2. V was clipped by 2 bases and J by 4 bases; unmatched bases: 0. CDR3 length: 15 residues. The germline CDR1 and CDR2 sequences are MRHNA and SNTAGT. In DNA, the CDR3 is TGTGCCAGCAGTGACGGGACTAGCGGGTACAATGAGCAGTTCTTC. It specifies CASSDGTSGYNEQFF.

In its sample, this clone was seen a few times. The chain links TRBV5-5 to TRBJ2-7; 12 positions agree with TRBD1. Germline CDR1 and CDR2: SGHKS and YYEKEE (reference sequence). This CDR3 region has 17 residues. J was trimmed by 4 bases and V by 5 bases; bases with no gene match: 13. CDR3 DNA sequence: TGTGCCAGCAGTCGGGGACAGGGGGCACAGAAGGAGTACGAGCAGTACTTC. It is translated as CASSRGQGAQKEYEQYF.

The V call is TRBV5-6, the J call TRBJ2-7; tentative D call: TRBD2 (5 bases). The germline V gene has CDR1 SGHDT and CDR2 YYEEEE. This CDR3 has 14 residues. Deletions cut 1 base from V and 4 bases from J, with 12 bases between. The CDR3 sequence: CASSLFGVRYEQYF. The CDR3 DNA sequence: TGTGCCAGCAGCTTGTTCGGGGTTCGGTACGAGCAGTACTTC.

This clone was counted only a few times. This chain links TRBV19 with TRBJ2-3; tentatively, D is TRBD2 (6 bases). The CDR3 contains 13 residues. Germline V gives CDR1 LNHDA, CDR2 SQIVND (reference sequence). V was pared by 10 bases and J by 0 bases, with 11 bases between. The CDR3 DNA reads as TGTGCCATCGGAGGGTTCAGCACAGATACGCAGTATTTT. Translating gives CAIGGFSTDTQYF.

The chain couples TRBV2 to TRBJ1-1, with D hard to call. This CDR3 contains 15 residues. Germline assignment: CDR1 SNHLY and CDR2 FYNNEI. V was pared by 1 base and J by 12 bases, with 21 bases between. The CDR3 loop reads CASSEGEAELYNSFF. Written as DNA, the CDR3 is TGTGCCAGCAGTGAAGGGGAGGCAGAGCTTTATAACTCTTTCTTT.

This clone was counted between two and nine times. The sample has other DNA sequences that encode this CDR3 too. The CDR3 DNA reads as TGTGCCAGCAGCGTTACAGGGGGGAACACTGAAGCTTTCTTT. Protein product: CASSVTGGNTEAFF. The V gene is TRBV9, the J gene TRBJ1-1, with 8 bases aligning to TRBD1. The V segment lost 2 bases and the J segment 1 base; nucleotides outside the gene matches: 1. Germline lookup yields CDR1 SGDLS and CDR2 YYNGEE. This CDR3 is built from 14 residues.

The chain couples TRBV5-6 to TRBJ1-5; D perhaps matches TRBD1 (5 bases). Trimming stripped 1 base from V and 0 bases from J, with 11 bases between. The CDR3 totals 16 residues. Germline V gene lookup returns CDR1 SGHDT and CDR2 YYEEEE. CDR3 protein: CASSLWGVYSNQPQHF. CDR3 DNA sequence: TGTGCCAGCAGCTTGTGGGGGGTTTATAGCAATCAGCCCCAGCATTTT.

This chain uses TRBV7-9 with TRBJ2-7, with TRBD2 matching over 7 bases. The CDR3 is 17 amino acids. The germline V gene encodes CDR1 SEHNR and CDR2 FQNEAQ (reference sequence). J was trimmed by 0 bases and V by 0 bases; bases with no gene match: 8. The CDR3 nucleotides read TGTGCCAGCAGCTTAGCCCTTTCCGGGACTACCTCCTACGAGCAGTACTTC. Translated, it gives CASSLALSGTTSYEQYF.

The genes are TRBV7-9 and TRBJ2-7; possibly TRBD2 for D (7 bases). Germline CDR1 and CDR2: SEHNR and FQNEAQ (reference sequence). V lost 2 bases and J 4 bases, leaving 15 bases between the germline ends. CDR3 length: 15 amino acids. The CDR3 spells CASSLLTGGWYEQYF. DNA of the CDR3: TGTGCCAGCAGCTTACTTACGGGGGGCTGGTACGAGCAGTACTTC.

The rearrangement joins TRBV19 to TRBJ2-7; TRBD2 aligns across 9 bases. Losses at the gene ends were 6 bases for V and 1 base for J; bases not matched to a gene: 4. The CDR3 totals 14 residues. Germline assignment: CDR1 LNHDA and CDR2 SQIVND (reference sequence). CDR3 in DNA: TGTGCCAGTAGGAATAGCGGGAGTTCCTACGAGCAGTACTTC. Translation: CASRNSGSSYEQYF. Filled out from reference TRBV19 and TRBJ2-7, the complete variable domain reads DGGITQSPKYLFRKEGQNVTLSCEQNLNHDAMYWYRQDPGQGLRLIYYSQIVNDFQKGDIAEGYSVSREKKESFPLTVTSAQKNPTAFYLCASRNSGSSYEQYFGPGTRLTVT.

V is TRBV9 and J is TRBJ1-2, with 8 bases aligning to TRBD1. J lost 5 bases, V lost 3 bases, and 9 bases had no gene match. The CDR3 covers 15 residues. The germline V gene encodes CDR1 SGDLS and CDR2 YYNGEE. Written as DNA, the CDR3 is TGTGCCAGCAGCGCTCCGGGACAGGCCTATTATGGCTACACCTTC. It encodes CASSAPGQAYYGYTF.

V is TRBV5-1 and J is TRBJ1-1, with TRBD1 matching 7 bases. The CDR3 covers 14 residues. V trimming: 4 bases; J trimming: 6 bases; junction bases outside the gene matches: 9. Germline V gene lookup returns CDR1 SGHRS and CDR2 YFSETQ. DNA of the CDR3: TGCGCCAGCAGCAGGGCGACAGGGTCTCCTGAAGCTTTCTTT. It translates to CASSRATGSPEAFF.

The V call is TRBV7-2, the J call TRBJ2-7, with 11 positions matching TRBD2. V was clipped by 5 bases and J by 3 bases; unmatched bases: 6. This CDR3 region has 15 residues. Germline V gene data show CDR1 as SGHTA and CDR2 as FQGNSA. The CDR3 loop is CASSTGTSGVYEQYF. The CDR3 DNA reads TGTGCCAGCAGCACCGGGACTAGCGGTGTCTACGAGCAGTACTTC.

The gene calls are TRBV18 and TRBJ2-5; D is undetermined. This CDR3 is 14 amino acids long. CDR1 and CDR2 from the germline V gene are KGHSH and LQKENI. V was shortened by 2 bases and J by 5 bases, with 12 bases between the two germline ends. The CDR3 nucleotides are TGTGCCAGCTCACCAGTCACAGCCTTGGAGACCCAGTACTTC. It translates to CASSPVTALETQYF.

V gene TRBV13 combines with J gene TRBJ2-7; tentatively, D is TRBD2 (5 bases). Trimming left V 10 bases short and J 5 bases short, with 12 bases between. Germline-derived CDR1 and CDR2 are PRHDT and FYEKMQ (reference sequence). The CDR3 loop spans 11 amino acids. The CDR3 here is CATGFEDEQYF. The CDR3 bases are TGTGCCACGGGGTTCGAAGACGAGCAGTACTTC.

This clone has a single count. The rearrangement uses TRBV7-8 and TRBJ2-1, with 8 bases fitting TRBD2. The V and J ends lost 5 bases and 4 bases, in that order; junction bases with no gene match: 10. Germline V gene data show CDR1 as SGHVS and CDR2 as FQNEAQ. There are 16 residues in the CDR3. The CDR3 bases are TGTGCCAGCAGCCATCCGTGGCGGGGGGATTACAATGAGCAGTTCTTC. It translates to CASSHPWRGDYNEQFF. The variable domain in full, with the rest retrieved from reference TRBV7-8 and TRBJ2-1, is GAGVSQSPRYKVAKRGQDVALRCDPISGHVSLFWYQQALGQGPEFLTYFQNEAQLDKSGLPSDRFFAERPEGSVSTLKIQRTQQEDSAVYLCASSHPWRGDYNEQFFGPGTRLTVL.

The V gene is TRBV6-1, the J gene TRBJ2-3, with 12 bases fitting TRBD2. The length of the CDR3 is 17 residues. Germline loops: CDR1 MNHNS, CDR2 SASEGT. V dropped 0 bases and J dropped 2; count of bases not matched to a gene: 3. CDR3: CASSEALAGGYTDTQYF. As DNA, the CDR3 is TGTGCCAGCAGTGAAGCACTAGCGGGGGGCTACACAGATACGCAGTATTTT.

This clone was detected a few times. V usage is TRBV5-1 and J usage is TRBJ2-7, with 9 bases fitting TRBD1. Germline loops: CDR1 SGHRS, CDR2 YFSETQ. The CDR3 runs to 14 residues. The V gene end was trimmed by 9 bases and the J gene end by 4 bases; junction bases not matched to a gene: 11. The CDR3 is CATSGGDRAYEQYF. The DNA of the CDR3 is TGCGCCACCTCCGGAGGGGACAGGGCTTACGAGCAGTACTTC.

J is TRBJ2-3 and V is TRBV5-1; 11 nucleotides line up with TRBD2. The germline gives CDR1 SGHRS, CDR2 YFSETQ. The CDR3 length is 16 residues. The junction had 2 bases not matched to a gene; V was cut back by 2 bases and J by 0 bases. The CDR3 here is CASSFIAGGSTDTQYF. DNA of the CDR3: TGCGCCAGCAGCTTTATAGCGGGGGGGAGCACAGATACGCAGTATTTT. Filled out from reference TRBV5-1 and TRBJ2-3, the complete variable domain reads KAGVTQTPRYLIKTRGQQVTLSCSPISGHRSVSWYQQTPGQGLQFLFEYFSETQRNKGNFPGRFSGRQFSNSRSEMNVSTLELGDSALYLCASSFIAGGSTDTQYFGPGTRLTVL.

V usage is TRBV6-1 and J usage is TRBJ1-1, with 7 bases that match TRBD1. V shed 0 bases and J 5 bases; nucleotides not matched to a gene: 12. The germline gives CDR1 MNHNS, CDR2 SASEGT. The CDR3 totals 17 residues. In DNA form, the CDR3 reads TGTGCCAGCAGTGAAGCTCGCGGGCAGGGGGATTGGACTGAAGCTTTCTTT. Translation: CASSEARGQGDWTEAFF.

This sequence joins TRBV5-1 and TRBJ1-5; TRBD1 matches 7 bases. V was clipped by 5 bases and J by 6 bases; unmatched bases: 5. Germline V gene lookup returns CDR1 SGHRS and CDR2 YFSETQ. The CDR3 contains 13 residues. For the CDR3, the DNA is TGCGCCAGCAGAGAGGGGGCAGGTCAGCCCCAGCATTTT. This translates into CASREGAGQPQHF.

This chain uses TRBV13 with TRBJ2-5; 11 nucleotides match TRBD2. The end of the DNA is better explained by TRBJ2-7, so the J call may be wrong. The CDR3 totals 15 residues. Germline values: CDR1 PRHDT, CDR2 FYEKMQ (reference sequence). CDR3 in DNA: TGTGCCAGCAGCTCAGGGACTAGCGGTCTCTACGAGCAGTACTTC. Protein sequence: CASSSGTSGLYEQYF.

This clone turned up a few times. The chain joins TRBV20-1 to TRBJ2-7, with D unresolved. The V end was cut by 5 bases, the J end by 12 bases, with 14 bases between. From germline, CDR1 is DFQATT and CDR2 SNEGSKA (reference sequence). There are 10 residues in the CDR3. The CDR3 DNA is TGCAGTGCTGATCCCAGGTCCTGGTACTTC. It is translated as CSADPRSWYF.

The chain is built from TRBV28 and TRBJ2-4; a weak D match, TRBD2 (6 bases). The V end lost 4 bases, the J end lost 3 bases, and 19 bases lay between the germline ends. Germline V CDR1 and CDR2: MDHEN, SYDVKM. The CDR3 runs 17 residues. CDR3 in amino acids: CASSSGVGRVSKNIQYF. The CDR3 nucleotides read TGTGCCAGCAGTTCGGGAGTCGGACGGGTGAGCAAAAACATTCAGTACTTC.

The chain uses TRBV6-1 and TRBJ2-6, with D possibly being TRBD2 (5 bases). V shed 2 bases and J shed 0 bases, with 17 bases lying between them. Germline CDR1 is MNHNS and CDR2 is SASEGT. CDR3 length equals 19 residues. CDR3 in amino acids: CASSEKAAYRGSGANVLTF. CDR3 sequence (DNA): TGTGCCAGCAGTGAAAAAGCGGCTTACCGTGGCTCTGGGGCCAACGTCCTGACTTTC.

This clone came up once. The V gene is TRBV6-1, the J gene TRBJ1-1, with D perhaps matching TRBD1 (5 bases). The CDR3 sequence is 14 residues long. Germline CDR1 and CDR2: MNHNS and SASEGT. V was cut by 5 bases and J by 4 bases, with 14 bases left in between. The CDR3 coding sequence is TGTGCCAGCAGTAAAGGGTGGGGGGGCACTGAAGCTTTCTTT. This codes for CASSKGWGGTEAFF.